Shown below are 4 T cell receptor beta chains from a single sample sequenced in a study of blood T cell repertoires in COVID-19. The method was immunoSEQ multiplex PCR; TCRdb's version includes in-frame clones alone and lacks a portion of them. The sample comprises some 270,000 clones, about 85% of which are singletons, and approximately 6.6% rests with the top ten. Sequencing used PBMCs or T cells enriched from blood (not recorded which). These receptors all come from a woman in her fifties or sixties who had been exposed to COVID-19.

This chain uses TRBV19 with TRBJ1-5, with 10 bases lining up with TRBD1. Unmatched junction bases numbered 8, after V lost 0 bases and J lost 0 bases. The CDR3 consists of 19 residues. Germline CDR1 reads LNHDA; CDR2 reads SQIVND (reference sequence). CDR3 region: CASSIDPDRGRNSNQPQHF. CDR3 sequence (DNA): TGTGCCAGTAGTATAGACCCCGACAGGGGGCGAAATAGCAATCAGCCCCAGCATTTT.

The chain employs TRBV6-4 and TRBJ2-1, with 9 nucleotides matching TRBD2. The CDR3 is 16 amino acids. Germline-derived CDR1 and CDR2 are MRHNA and SNTAGT. With V trimmed by 4 bases and J by 9 bases, 13 bases remained unmatched. CDR3: CASSVRGGDGMTEQFF. The CDR3 nucleotides are TGTGCCAGCAGTGTACGCGGGGGGGATGGGATGACTGAGCAGTTCTTC.

This clone appeared a few times. This rearrangement joins TRBV6-1 to TRBJ1-1, with a possible D match to TRBD1 (6 bases). CDR1 MNHNS and CDR2 SASEGT come from the germline V gene. The ends were cut back, 3 bases at V and 5 bases at J, with 16 bases in the middle. The CDR3 consists of 15 residues. The CDR3 loop is CASSDPGMGTTEAFF. The CDR3 coding sequence is TGTGCCAGCAGTGACCCCGGTATGGGGACAACTGAAGCTTTCTTT.

The gene calls are TRBV5-1 and TRBJ2-7; 7 positions agree with TRBD2. Germline CDR1 SGHRS, CDR2 YFSETQ. This CDR3 spans 17 amino acids. J gave up 0 bases and V 4 bases, and 13 bases lay outside the gene matches. CDR3 in amino acids: CASSLGEQRGISYEQYF. The CDR3 bases are TGCGCCAGCAGCCTAGGCGAGCAGCGGGGTATCTCCTACGAGCAGTACTTC.